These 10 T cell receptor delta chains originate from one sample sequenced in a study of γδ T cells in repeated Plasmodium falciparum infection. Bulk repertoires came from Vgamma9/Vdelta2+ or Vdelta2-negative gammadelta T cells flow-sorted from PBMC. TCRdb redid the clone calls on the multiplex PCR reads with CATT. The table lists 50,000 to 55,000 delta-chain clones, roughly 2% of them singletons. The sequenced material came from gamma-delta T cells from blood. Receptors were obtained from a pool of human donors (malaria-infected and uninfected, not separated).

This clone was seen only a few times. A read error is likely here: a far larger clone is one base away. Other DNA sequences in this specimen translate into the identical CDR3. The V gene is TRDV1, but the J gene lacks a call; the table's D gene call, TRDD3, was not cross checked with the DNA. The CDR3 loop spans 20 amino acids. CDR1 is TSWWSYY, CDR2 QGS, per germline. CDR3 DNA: TGTGCTCTTGGGGGGATTCTCCTCCCGGGATACGCCTCCTACACCGATAAGCTCATCTTT. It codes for CALGGILLPGYASYTDKLIF.

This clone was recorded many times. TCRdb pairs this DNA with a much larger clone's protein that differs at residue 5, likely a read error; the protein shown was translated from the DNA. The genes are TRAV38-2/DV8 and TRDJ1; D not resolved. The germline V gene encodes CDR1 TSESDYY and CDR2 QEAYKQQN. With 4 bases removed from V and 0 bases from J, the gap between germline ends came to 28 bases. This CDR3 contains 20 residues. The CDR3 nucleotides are TGTGCTTATAGGGGGGTTTCCCCCTCCGAAGGCCCTCGGTACACCGATAAACTCATCTTT. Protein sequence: CAYRGVSPSEGPRYTDKLIF.

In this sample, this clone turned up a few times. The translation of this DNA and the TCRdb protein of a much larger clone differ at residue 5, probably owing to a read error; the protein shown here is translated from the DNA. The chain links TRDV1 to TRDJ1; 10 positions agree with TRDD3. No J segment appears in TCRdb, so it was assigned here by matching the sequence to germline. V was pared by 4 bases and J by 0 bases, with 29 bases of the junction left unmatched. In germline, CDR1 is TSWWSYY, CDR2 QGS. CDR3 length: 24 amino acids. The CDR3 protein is CALGGLEWVIPLYWGIPYTDKLIF. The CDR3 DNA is TGTGCTCTTGGGGGACTAGAGTGGGTTATTCCCCTATACTGGGGGATCCCGTACACCGATAAACTCATCTTT.

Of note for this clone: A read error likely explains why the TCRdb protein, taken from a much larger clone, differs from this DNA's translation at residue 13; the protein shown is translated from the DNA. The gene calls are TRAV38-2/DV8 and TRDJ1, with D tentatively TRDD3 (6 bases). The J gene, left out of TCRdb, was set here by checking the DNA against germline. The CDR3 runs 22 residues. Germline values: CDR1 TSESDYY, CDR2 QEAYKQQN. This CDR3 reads CAYRSGYVRGGGYLRYTDKLIF. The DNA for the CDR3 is TGTGCTTATAGAAGCGGTTACGTTCGGGGTGGGGGCTACCTACGGTACACCGATAAACTCATCTTT.

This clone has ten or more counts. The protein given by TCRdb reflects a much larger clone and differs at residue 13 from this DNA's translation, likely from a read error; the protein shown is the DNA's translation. This CDR3 reads CACDTLQLGDTDPYTDKLIF. In nucleotides, the CDR3 is TGTGCCTGTGACACCCTCCAACTGGGGGATACGGATCCGTACACCGATAAACTCATCTTT. The gene calls are TRDV2 and TRDJ1, with 13 bases that match TRDD3. This CDR3 spans 20 amino acids. The junction had 12 bases not matched to a gene; V was cut back by 0 bases and J by 0 bases. Germline assignment: CDR1 GEAIGNYY and CDR2 EKD.

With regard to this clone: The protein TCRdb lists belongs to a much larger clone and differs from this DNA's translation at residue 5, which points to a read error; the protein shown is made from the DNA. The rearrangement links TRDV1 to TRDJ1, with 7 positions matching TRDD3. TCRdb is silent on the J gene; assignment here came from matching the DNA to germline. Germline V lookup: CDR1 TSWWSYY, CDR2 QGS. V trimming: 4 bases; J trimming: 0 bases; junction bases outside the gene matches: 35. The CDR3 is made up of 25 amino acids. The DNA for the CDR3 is TGTGCTCTTGGGGCACTTCGCCGGTTTCCTGCAAAGGTGGGGGGGATTGGGGAGAACACCGATAAACTCATCTTT. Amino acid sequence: CALGALRRFPAKVGGIGENTDKLIF.

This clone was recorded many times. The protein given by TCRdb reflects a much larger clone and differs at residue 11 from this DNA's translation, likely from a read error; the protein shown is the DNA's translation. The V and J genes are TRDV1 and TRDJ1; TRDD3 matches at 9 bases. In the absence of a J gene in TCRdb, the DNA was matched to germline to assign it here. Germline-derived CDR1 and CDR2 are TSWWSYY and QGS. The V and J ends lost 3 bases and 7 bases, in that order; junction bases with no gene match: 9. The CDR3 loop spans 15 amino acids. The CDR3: CALGEVLGDTGKLIF. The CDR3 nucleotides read TGTGCTCTTGGGGAGGTACTGGGGGACACTGGTAAACTCATCTTT.

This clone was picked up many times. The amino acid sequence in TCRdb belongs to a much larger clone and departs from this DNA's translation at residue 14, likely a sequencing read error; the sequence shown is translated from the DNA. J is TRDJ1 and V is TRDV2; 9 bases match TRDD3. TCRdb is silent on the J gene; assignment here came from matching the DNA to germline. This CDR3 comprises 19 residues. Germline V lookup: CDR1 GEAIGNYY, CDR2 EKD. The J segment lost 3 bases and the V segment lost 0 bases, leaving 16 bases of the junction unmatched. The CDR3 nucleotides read TGTGCCTGTGACACCTTCCCGGCTCTGGGGGATCCTTTCGCCGATAAACTCATCTTT. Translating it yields CACDTFPALGDPFADKLIF.

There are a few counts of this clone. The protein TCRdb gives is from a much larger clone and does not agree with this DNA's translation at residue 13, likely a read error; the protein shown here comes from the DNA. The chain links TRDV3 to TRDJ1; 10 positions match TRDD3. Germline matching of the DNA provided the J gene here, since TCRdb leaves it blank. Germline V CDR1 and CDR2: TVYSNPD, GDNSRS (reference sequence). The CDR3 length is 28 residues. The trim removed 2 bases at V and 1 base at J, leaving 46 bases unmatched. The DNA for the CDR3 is TGTGCCTTTCTGCGGCGATATTACTTGGACCCTCCTGTAAGAGTGGGCTACTGGGGGATCAGATTCACCGATAAACTCATCTTT. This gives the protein CAFLRRYYLDPPVRVGYWGIRFTDKLIF. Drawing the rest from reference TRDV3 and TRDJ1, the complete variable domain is CDKVTQSSPDQTVASGSEVVLLCTYDTVYSNPDLFWYRIRPDYSFQFVFYGDNSRSEGADFTQGRFSVKHILTQKAFHLVISPVRTEDSATYYCAFLRRYYLDPPVRVGYWGIRFTDKLIFGKGTRVTVEP.

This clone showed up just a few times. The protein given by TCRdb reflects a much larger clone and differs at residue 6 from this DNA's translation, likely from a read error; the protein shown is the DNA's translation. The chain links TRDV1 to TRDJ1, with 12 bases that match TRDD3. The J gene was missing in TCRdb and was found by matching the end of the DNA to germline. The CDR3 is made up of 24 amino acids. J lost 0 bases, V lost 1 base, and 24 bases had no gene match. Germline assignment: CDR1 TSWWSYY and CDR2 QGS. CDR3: CALGEPREGFWGIRLPHYTDKLIF. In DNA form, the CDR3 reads TGTGCTCTTGGGGAACCCCGCGAGGGGTTCTGGGGGATACGCTTACCCCACTACACCGATAAACTCATCTTT.